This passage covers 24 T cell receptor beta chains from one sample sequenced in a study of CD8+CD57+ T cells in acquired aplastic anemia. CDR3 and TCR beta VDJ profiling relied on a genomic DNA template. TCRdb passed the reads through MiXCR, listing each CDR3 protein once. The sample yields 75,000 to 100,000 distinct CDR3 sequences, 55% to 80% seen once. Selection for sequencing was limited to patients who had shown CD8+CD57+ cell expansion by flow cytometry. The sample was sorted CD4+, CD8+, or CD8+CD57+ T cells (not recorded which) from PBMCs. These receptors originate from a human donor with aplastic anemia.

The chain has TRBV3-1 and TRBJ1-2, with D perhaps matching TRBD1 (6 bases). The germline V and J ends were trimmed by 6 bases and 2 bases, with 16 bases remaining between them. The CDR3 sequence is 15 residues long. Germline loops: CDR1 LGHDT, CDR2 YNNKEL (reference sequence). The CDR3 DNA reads TGTGCCAGCAGTCCACGGCTACAGGGAAACTATGGCTACACCTTC. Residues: CASSPRLQGNYGYTF.

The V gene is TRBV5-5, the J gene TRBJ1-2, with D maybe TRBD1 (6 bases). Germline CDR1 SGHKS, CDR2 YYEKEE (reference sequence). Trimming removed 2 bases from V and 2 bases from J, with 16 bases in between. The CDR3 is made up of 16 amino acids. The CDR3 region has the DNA TGTGCCAGCAGCTTAGACGCGGGACACATCAACTATGGCTACACCTTC. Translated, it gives CASSLDAGHINYGYTF.

The CDR3 here is CATSRDSGARAFF. CDR3 nucleotide sequence: TGTGCCACCAGCAGAGATTCGGGGGCACGAGCTTTCTTT. The chain couples TRBV15 to TRBJ1-1; TRBD1 is a possible D gene (6 bases). Per the germline V gene, CDR1 is LNHNV and CDR2 is YYDKDF (reference sequence). The CDR3 totals 13 residues. Trimming cost V 0 bases and J 10 bases, with 12 bases left between them.

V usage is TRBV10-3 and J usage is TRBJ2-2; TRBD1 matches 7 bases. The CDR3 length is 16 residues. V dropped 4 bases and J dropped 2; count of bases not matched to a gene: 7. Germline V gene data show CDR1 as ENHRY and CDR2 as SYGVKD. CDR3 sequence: CAISGEAGGNTGELFF. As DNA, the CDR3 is TGTGCCATCAGTGGAGAAGCAGGGGGAAACACCGGGGAGCTGTTTTTT.

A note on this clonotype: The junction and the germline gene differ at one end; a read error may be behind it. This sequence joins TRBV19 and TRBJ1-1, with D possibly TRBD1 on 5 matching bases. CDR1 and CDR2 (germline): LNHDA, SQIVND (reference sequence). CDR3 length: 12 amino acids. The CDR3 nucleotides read TGCAGCGTCGTACCGGGACTCGGGGGAGCTTTCTTT. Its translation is CSVVPGLGGAFF.

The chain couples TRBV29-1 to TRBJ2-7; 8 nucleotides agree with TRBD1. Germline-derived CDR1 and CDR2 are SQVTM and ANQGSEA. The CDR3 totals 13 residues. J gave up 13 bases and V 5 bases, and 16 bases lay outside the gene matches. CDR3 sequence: CSVLVQGARYAYF. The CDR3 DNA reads TGCAGCGTTCTGGTTCAGGGGGCGCGGTATGCCTACTTC.

CDR3 residues: CASSEGTGLGEKLFF. The CDR3 DNA reads TGTGCCAGCAGTGAAGGGACAGGCTTAGGTGAAAAACTGTTTTTT. The chain is built from TRBV25-1 and TRBJ1-4; 8 bases fit TRBD1. V gave up 2 bases and J gave up 7 bases; unmatched junction bases: 6. CDR3 length: 15 amino acids. The V gene's germline CDR1 is MGHDK and CDR2 SYGVNS.

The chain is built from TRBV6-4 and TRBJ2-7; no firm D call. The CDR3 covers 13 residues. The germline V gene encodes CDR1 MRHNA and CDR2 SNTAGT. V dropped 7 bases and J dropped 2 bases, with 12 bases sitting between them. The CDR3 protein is CASNQQVAYEQYF. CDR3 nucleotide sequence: TGTGCCAGCAATCAGCAGGTTGCCTACGAGCAGTACTTC.

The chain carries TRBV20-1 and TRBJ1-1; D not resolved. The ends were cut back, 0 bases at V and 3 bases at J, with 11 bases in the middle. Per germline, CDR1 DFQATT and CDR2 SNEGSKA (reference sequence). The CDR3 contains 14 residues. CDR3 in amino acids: CSARDRGVDTEAFF. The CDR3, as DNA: TGCAGTGCTAGAGATCGGGGAGTGGACACTGAAGCTTTCTTT.

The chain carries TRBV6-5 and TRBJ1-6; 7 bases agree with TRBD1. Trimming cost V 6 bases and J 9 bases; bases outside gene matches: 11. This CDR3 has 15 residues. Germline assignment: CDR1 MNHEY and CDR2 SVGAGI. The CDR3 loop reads CASSSSRQGLSPLHF. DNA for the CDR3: TGTGCCAGCAGCTCCTCGAGACAGGGCCTTTCACCCCTCCACTTT.

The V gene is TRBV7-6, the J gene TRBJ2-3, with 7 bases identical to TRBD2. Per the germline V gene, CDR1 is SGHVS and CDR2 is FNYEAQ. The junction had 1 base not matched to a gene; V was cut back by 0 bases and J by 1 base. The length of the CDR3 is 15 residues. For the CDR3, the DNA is TGTGCCAGCAGCTTAGCGGGAGGGCGCACAGATACGCAGTATTTT. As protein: CASSLAGGRTDTQYF. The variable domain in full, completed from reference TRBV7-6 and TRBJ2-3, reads GAGVSQSPRYKVTKRGQDVALRCDPISGHVSLYWYRQALGQGPEFLTYFNYEAQQDKSGLPNDRFSAERPEGSISTLTIQRTEQRDSAMYRCASSLAGGRTDTQYFGPGTRLTVL.

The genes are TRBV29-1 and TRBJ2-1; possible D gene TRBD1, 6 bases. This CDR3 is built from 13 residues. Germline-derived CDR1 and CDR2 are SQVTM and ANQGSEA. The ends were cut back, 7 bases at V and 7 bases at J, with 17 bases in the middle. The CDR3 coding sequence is TGCAGCGGAGGGGTGACAGGTCCGAATGAGCAGTTCTTC. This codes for CSGGVTGPNEQFF.

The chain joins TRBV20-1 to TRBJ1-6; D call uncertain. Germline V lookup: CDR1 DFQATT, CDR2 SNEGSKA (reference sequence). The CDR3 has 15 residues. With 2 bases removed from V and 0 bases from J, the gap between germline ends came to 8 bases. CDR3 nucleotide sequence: TGCAGTGCTAGAAAAGACGGCTCCTATAATTCACCCCTCCACTTT. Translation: CSARKDGSYNSPLHF.

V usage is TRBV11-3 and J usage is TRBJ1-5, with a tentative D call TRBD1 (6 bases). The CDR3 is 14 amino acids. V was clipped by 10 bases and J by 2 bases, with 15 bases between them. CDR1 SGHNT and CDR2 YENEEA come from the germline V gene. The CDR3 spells CATSGGPGNQPQHF. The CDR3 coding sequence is TGTGCCACCAGTGGGGGGCCGGGCAATCAGCCCCAGCATTTT.

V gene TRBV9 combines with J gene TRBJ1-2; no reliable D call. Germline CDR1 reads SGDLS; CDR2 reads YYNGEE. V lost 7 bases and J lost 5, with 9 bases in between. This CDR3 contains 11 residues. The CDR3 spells CASLNRYGYTF. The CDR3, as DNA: TGTGCCAGCCTCAACCGATATGGCTACACCTTC.

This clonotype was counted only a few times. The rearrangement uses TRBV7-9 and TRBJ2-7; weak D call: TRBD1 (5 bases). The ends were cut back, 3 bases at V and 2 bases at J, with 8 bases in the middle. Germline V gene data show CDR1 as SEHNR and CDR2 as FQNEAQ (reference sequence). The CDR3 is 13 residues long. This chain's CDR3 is CASSLQGPYEQYF. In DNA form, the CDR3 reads TGTGCCAGCAGCTTGCAGGGTCCCTACGAGCAGTACTTC.

The CDR3 DNA reads as TGTGCCAGCAGTTCTGGACGGGGGCAAGAAAGGGATTCACCCCTCCACTTT. Translated: CASSSGRGQERDSPLHF. V gene TRBV2 combines with J gene TRBJ1-6, with D possibly being TRBD1 (6 bases). The V gene's germline CDR1 is SNHLY and CDR2 FYNNEI. This CDR3 is built from 17 residues. Trimming cost V 5 bases and J 8 bases, with 22 bases left between them.

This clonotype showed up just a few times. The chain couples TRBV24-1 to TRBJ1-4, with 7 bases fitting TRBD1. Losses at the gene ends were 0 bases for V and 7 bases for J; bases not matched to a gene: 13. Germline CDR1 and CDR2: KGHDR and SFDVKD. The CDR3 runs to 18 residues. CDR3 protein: CATSDLLDRSIKAEKLFF. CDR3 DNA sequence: TGTGCCACCAGTGATTTGCTGGACAGGTCAATAAAGGCTGAAAAACTGTTTTTT.

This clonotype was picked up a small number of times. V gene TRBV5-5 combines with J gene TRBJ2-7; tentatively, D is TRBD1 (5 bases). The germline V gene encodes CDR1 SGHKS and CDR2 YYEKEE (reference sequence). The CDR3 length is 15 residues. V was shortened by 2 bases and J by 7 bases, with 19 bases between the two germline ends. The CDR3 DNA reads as TGTGCCAGCAGCTTTCTTACGTATACCAAGGGGGAGCAGTACTTC. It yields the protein CASSFLTYTKGEQYF. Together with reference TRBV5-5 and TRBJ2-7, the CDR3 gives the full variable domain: DAGVTQSPTHLIKTRGQQVTLRCSPISGHKSVSWYQQVLGQGPQFIFQYYEKEERGRGNFPDRFSARQFPNYSSELNVNALLLGDSALYLCASSFLTYTKGEQYFGPGTRLTVT.

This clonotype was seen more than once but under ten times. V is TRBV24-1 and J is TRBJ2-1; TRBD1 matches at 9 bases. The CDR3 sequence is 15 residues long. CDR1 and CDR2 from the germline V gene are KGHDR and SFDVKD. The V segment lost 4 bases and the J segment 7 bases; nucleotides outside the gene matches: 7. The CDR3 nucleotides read TGTGCCACCAGTGACCCGGGACAGGGAGGGAATGAGCAGTTCTTC. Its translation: CATSDPGQGGNEQFF.

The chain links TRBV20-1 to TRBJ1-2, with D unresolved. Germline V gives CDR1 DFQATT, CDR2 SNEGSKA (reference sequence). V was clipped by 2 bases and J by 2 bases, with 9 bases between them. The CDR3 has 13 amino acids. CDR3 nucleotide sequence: TGCAGTGCTAGATATCCGGGCAACTATGGCTACACCTTC. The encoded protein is CSARYPGNYGYTF.

Here the CDR3 reads CASSGYAGSSSYEQYF. The CDR3 DNA sequence: TGTGCCAGCAGTGGGTACGCAGGGTCCTCCTCCTACGAGCAGTACTTC. The chain carries TRBV12-3 or TRBV12-4 and TRBJ2-7, with a tentative D call TRBD1 (5 bases). V was pared by 5 bases and J by 0 bases, with 17 bases between. The length of the CDR3 is 16 residues.

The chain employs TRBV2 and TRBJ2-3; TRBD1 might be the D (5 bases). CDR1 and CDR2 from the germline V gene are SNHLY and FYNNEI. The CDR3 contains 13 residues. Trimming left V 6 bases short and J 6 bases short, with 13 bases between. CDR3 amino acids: CASRGAGGDTQYF. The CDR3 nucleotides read TGTGCCAGCAGAGGGGCTGGTGGGGATACGCAGTATTTT.

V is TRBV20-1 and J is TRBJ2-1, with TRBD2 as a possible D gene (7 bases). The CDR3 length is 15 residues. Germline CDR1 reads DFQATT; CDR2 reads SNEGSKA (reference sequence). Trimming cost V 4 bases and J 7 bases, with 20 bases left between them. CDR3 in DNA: TGCAGTGCTATCAAGGGGGGGCGGGTACCGAATGAGCAGTTCTTC. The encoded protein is CSAIKGGRVPNEQFF.